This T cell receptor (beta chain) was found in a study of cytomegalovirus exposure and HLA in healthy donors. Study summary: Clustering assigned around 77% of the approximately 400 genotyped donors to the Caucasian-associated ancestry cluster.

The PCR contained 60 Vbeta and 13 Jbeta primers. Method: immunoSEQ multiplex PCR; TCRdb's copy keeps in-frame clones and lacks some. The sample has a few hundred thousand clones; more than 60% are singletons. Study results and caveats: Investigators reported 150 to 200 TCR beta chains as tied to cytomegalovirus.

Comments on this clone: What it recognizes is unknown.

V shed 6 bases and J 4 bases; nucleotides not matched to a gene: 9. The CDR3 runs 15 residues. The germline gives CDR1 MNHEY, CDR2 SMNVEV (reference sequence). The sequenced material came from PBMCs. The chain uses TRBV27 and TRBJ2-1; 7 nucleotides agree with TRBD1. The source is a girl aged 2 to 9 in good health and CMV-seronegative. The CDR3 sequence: CASRQTGFPYNEQFF. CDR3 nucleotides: TGTGCCAGCAGACAGACAGGGTTCCCATACAATGAGCAGTTCTTC.